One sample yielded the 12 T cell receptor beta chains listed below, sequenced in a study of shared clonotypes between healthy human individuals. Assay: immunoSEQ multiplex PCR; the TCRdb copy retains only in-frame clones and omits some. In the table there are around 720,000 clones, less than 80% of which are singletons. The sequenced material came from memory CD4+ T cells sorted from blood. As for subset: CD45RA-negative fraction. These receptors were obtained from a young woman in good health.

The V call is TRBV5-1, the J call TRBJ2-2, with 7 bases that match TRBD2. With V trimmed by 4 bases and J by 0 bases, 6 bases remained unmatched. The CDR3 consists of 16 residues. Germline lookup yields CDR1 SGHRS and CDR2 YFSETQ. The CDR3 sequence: CASSPPSGANTGELFF. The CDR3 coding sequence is TGCGCCAGCAGCCCCCCTAGCGGAGCGAACACCGGGGAGCTGTTTTTT.

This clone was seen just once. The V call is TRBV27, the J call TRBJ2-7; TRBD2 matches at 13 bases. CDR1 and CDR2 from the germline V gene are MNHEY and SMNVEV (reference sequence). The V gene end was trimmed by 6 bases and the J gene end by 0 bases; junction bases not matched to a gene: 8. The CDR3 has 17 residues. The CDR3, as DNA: TGTGCCAGCAGCCGGACTAGCGGGAGTGCTAGCTCCTACGAGCAGTACTTC. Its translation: CASSRTSGSASSYEQYF.

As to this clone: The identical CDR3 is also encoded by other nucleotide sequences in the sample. Here the CDR3 reads CASSLSSSYNEQFF. CDR3 in DNA: TGCGCCAGCAGCTTATCCAGCTCCTACAATGAGCAGTTCTTC. The chain recombines TRBV5-1 with TRBJ2-1; D is ambiguous. Germline loops: CDR1 SGHRS, CDR2 YFSETQ. V lost 2 bases to trimming and J lost 0 bases, with 6 bases between them. This CDR3 is 14 amino acids long. Full variable domain (remainder filled in from reference TRBV5-1 and TRBJ2-1): KAGVTQTPRYLIKTRGQQVTLSCSPISGHRSVSWYQQTPGQGLQFLFEYFSETQRNKGNFPGRFSGRQFSNSRSEMNVSTLELGDSALYLCASSLSSSYNEQFFGPGTRLTVL.

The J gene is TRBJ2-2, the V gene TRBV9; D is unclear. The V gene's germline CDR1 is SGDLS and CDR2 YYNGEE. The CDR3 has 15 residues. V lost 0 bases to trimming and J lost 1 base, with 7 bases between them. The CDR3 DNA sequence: TGTGCCAGCAGCGTAGTGCCAGGGAACACCGGGGAGCTGTTTTTT. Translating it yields CASSVVPGNTGELFF.

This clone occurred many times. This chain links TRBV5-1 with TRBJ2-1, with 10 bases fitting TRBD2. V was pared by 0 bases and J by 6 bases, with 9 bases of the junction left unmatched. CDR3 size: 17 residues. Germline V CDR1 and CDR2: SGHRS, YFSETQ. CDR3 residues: CASSLVASGSGGNEQFF. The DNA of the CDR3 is TGCGCCAGCAGCTTGGTGGCTAGCGGGAGTGGGGGCAATGAGCAGTTCTTC.

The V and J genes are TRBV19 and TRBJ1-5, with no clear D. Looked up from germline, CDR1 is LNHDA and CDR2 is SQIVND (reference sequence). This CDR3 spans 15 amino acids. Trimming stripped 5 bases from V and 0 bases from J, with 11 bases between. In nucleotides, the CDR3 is TGTGCCAGTAGTGCCCTCGGGATTAGCAATCAGCCCCAGCATTTT. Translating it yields CASSALGISNQPQHF.

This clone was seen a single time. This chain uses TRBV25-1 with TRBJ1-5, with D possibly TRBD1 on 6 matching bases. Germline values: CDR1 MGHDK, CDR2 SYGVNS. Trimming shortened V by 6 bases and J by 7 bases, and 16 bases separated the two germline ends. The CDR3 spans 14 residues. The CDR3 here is CASRSGAQGQPQHF. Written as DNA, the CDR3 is TGTGCCAGCAGGTCAGGGGCTCAGGGGCAGCCCCAGCATTTT.

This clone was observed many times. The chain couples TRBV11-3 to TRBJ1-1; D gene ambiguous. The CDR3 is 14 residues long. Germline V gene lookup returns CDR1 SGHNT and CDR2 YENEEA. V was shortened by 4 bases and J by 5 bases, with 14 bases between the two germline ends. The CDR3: CASSCRYSLTEAFF. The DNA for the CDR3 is TGTGCCAGCAGCTGCCGTTATTCCCTTACTGAAGCTTTCTTT.

Here the CDR3 DNA reads TGTGCCTGGAGGCAACAGGGGACTCTGTTTTTT. Protein product: CAWRQQGTLFF. The J gene is TRBJ1-4, the V gene TRBV30, with TRBD1 matching 7 bases. Trimming cost V 3 bases and J 14 bases; bases outside gene matches: 6. The CDR3 contains 11 residues. The germline CDR1 and CDR2 sequences are GTSNPN and SVGIG (reference sequence).

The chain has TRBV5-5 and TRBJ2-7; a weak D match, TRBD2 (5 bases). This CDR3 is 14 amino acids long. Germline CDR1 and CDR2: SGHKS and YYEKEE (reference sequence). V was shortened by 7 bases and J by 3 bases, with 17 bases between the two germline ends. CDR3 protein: CASGSLGLYYEQYF. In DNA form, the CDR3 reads TGTGCCAGCGGGTCCTTAGGACTTTACTACGAGCAGTACTTC.

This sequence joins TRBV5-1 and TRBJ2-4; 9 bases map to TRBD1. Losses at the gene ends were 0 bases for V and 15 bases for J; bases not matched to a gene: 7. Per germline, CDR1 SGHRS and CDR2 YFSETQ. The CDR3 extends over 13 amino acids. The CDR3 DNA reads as TGCGCCAGCAGCTTGGTCCCGGGACAGGGTACGTACTTC. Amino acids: CASSLVPGQGTYF.

DNA for the CDR3: TGTGCCACCAGCCGGACTAGCGGTGATTACAATGAGCAGTTCTTC. It specifies CATSRTSGDYNEQFF. This rearrangement joins TRBV15 to TRBJ2-1; 10 bases align to TRBD2. This CDR3 comprises 15 residues. Germline V gives CDR1 LNHNV, CDR2 YYDKDF (reference sequence). The V gene end was trimmed by 5 bases and the J gene end by 4 bases; junction bases not matched to a gene: 5.